This T cell receptor (beta chain) was documented in a study of cytomegalovirus exposure and HLA in healthy donors. This clone was counted a single time. Its cognate antigen is unknown. V was pared by 3 bases and J by 6 bases, with 9 bases between. CDR1 is MDHEN and CDR2 is SYDVKM in the germline V gene. The CDR3 length is 12 residues. Primers included in the PCR were 60 Vbeta and 13 Jbeta primers. The assay was immunoSEQ multiplex PCR, and TCRdb's table has in-frame clones only and misses some. The sample carries tens of thousands of clones, roughly 77% recorded once. Notes on the study in general: In a later analysis, approximately 18,000 TCR beta sequences were associated with HLA alleles at 0.05 false discovery rate.

The material sequenced was PBMCs. V is TRBV28 and J is TRBJ2-7, with a tentative D call TRBD1 (5 bases). The receptor was isolated from a man in his thirties or forties in good health and CMV-seronegative. The CDR3 DNA sequence: TGTGCCAGCAGTTTCGACAGAAGCGAGCAGTACTTC. This encodes CASSFDRSEQYF. Combining the CDR3 with reference TRBV28 and TRBJ2-7 gives the whole variable domain DVKVTQSSRYLVKRTGEKVFLECVQDMDHENMFWYRQDPGLGLRLIYFSYDVKMKEKGDIPEGYSVSREKKERFSLILESASTNQTSMYLCASSFDRSEQYFGPGTRLTVT.